Shown below are 18 T cell receptor beta chains from a single sample sequenced in a study of T-cell reconstitution after alpha-beta-depleted transplantation in children. For TCRbeta, the library was prepared with unique molecular identifiers. From the PCR reads, TCRdb called clonotypes with MiXCR, one entry per CDR3 protein. The table includes about 640,000 distinct CDR3 sequences, roughly 15% detected once. Sequencing used PBMCs from the stem cell graft donor, obtained from the stem cell graft. All receptors come from a human donor who donated a stem cell graft to a child with acute myeloid leukemia.

This clonotype was picked up one time. The junction and the germline gene differ at one end; a read error may be behind it. The CDR3: CASSSGTTPTNERLFF. Here the CDR3 DNA reads TGTGCCAGCAGTTCCGGGACAACTCCAACTAATGAAAGACTGTTTTTT. This chain links TRBV27 with TRBJ1-4, with D possibly TRBD1 on 6 matching bases. CDR1 and CDR2 (germline): MNHEY, SMNVEV (reference sequence). The CDR3 length is 16 residues.

This clonotype showed up just a few times. The gene calls are TRBV7-7 and TRBJ2-5, with D possibly matching TRBD2 (6 bases). The CDR3 contains 16 residues. Per the germline V gene, CDR1 is SSHAT and CDR2 is FNYEAQ (reference sequence). V lost 3 bases and J lost 5, with 19 bases in between. The CDR3 loop reads CASSFARSGGTETQYF. The CDR3 coding sequence is TGTGCCAGCAGCTTTGCTCGTAGCGGCGGCACGGAGACCCAGTACTTC.

There are many counts of this clonotype. This chain uses TRBV5-1 with TRBJ1-5; 8 nucleotides agree with TRBD1. The CDR3 totals 15 residues. With V trimmed by 5 bases and J by 1 base, 5 bases remained unmatched. Germline V gene sequence: CDR1 SGHRS, CDR2 YFSETQ. As DNA, the CDR3 is TGCGCCAGCAGGGGACAGGAGAGGAGCAATCAGCCCCAGCATTTT. Residues: CASRGQERSNQPQHF.

The chain links TRBV29-1 to TRBJ2-7; a possible D gene is TRBD1 (6 bases). The V gene lost 4 bases and the J gene lost 2 bases, with 12 bases spanning the gap. CDR1 SQVTM and CDR2 ANQGSEA come from the germline V gene. The CDR3 sequence is 13 residues long. As DNA, the CDR3 is TGCAGCGTTGTAGTACAGGGCACCTACGAGCAGTACTTC. Its protein is CSVVVQGTYEQYF.

This clonotype appeared many times. V usage is TRBV7-2 and J usage is TRBJ2-1; a weak D match, TRBD1 (5 bases). This CDR3 comprises 13 residues. The V and J ends lost 3 bases and 8 bases respectively, with 11 bases between them. CDR1 SGHTA and CDR2 FQGNSA come from the germline V gene. The CDR3, as DNA: TGTGCCAGCAGCTTCCAGGGTGGAGATGAGCAGTTCTTC. This encodes CASSFQGGDEQFF.

V and J are TRBV7-2 and TRBJ2-5; TRBD2 is a possible D gene (5 bases). Germline assignment: CDR1 SGHTA and CDR2 FQGNSA. The CDR3 has 14 amino acids. V was pared by 6 bases and J by 9 bases, with 20 bases between. The CDR3 DNA sequence: TGTGCCAGCAGTTCCGGGGTCCAAGTCCGGGCCCAGTACTTC. This translates into CASSSGVQVRAQYF.

The rearrangement links TRBV7-9 to TRBJ2-7; no clear D. V was trimmed by 5 bases and J by 3 bases, leaving 11 bases between them. The V gene's germline CDR1 is SEHNR and CDR2 FQNEAQ (reference sequence). This CDR3 has 13 residues. CDR3 sequence (DNA): TGTGCCAGCAGCGTTCCAGGTCTCTACGAGCAGTACTTC. Translated: CASSVPGLYEQYF.

This chain connects TRBV4-2 to TRBJ2-1, with 11 bases that match TRBD1. Germline CDR1 LGHNA, CDR2 YNFKEQ. V dropped 1 base and J dropped 6; count of bases not matched to a gene: 2. The CDR3 is made up of 15 amino acids. DNA of the CDR3: TGTGCCAGCAGCCAAGGGACAGGGGGCTTCAATGAGCAGTTCTTC. This encodes CASSQGTGGFNEQFF.

This clonotype occurred many times. V usage is TRBV20-1 and J usage is TRBJ2-1; tentatively, D is TRBD1 or TRBD2 (5 bases each). CDR1 and CDR2 (germline): DFQATT, SNEGSKA (reference sequence). CDR3 length: 14 residues. The germline V and J ends were trimmed by 3 bases and 7 bases, with 16 bases remaining between them. The CDR3 DNA reads TGCAGTGCTAGCCCCCGTCGAGAGGGGAATGAGCAGTTCTTC. Its protein product is CSASPRREGNEQFF.

This clonotype was picked up a small number of times. The genes are TRBV20-1 and TRBJ2-1; 13 nucleotides line up with TRBD2. The ends lost 5 bases at V and 7 bases at J; junction bases unmatched: 17. The germline V gene encodes CDR1 DFQATT and CDR2 SNEGSKA (reference sequence). The length of the CDR3 is 18 residues. This chain's CDR3 is CSASRPLPGLAGYNEQFF. As DNA, the CDR3 is TGCAGTGCTTCCCGCCCACTACCGGGACTAGCGGGGTATAATGAGCAGTTCTTC.

This clonotype was counted ten times or more. The rearrangement uses TRBV5-6 and TRBJ2-7; D possibly corresponds to TRBD2 (6 bases). CDR3 length equals 15 residues. Trimming left V 5 bases short and J 5 bases short, with 20 bases between. CDR1 and CDR2 (germline): SGHDT, YYEEEE. The CDR3 is CASSRGKGVPNEQYV. The CDR3 bases are TGTGCCAGCAGTCGGGGGAAGGGTGTACCTAACGAGCAGTACGTC.

Worth noting for this clonotype: A much larger clonotype is one base distant, so this may be a read error. This sequence joins TRBV7-2 and TRBJ2-7, with no clear D. Per germline, CDR1 SGHTA and CDR2 FQGNSA. The CDR3 has 9 amino acids. The CDR3 coding sequence is TGTGCCAGCAGCTTAGTATATGTCTTC. This codes for CASSLVYVF.

This clonotype was recorded many times. V is TRBV20-1 and J is TRBJ1-4, with D possibly matching TRBD1 (6 bases). The V end was cut by 6 bases, the J end by 6 bases, with 14 bases between. The CDR3 extends over 13 amino acids. CDR1 and CDR2 (germline): DFQATT, SNEGSKA (reference sequence). For the CDR3, the DNA is TGCAGTGCAGGCAGGGCAGGGGATGAAAAACTGTTTTTT. Protein sequence: CSAGRAGDEKLFF.

The sample holds many counts of this clonotype. The V call is TRBV20-1, the J call TRBJ2-7; 14 positions agree with TRBD2. With V trimmed by 3 bases and J by 1 base, 5 bases remained unmatched. The CDR3 contains 16 residues. Germline loops: CDR1 DFQATT, CDR2 SNEGSKA (reference sequence). CDR3 in amino acids: CSASRTSGGISYEQYF. CDR3 DNA sequence: TGCAGTGCTAGCAGGACTAGCGGGGGGATTTCCTACGAGCAGTACTTC.

This clonotype was seen repeatedly, ten times or more. This rearrangement joins TRBV7-2 to TRBJ1-1; no firm D call. Trimming took off 2 bases at V and 2 bases at J, with 9 bases between the two ends. This CDR3 is 14 amino acids long. The germline gives CDR1 SGHTA, CDR2 FQGNSA. The CDR3 region is CASSLYHRNTEAFF. DNA of the CDR3: TGTGCCAGCAGCTTATATCACAGAAACACTGAAGCTTTCTTT.

This clonotype was detected many times. The J gene is TRBJ2-5, the V gene TRBV13; TRBD1 agrees at 8 bases. This CDR3 has 15 amino acids. The germline V gene encodes CDR1 PRHDT and CDR2 FYEKMQ (reference sequence). J lost 2 bases, V lost 3 bases, and 5 bases had no gene match. In DNA, the CDR3 is TGTGCCAGCAGCTTCCGGACAGGGCGGCAAGAGACCCAGTACTTC. This encodes CASSFRTGRQETQYF. Drawing the rest from reference TRBV13 and TRBJ2-5, the complete variable domain is AAGVIQSPRHLIKEKRETATLKCYPIPRHDTVYWYQQGPGQDPQFLISFYEKMQSDKGSIPDRFSAQQFSDYHSELNMSSLELGDSALYFCASSFRTGRQETQYFGPGTRLLVL.

This clonotype has a handful of counts. The V gene is TRBV24-1, the J gene TRBJ2-7, with D perhaps TRBD1 (6 bases). Germline values: CDR1 KGHDR, CDR2 SFDVKD. The CDR3 has 14 amino acids. V gave up 2 bases and J gave up 4 bases, with 11 bases separating them. CDR3 sequence: CATSDSTGIYEQYF. CDR3 DNA sequence: TGTGCCACCAGTGATTCCACAGGGATTTACGAGCAGTACTTC.

This clonotype was counted many times. The chain recombines TRBV20-1 with TRBJ1-2; D is undetermined. The CDR3 consists of 14 residues. V was shortened by 1 base and J by 2 bases, with 11 bases between the two germline ends. Germline values: CDR1 DFQATT, CDR2 SNEGSKA (reference sequence). CDR3 sequence: CSARAPDRNYGYTF. The CDR3 region has the DNA TGCAGTGCTAGAGCGCCAGACCGAAACTATGGCTACACCTTC.